This entry lists 20 T cell receptor beta chains sequenced from one sample in a study of T cell changes during pregnancy in multiple sclerosis. Sequenced by immunoSEQ multiplex PCR; TCRdb stores in-frame clones only, minus some. The sample includes about 68,000 clones, 90% seen only once; the top ten take 1.5%. Sequencing was performed on peripheral blood, taken in the third trimester of pregnancy. The origin of the receptors is a female donor with multiple sclerosis, enrolled in a pregnancy study.

The chain is built from TRBV19 and TRBJ1-1; no reliable D call. CDR1 and CDR2 (germline): LNHDA, SQIVND (reference sequence). Trimming removed 6 bases from V and 0 bases from J, with 11 bases in between. The CDR3 is made up of 14 amino acids. This CDR3 reads CASRDAALNTEAFF. The CDR3 DNA reads as TGTGCCAGTAGGGATGCGGCTTTGAACACTGAAGCTTTCTTT.

The rearrangement links TRBV23-1 to TRBJ1-6, with 8 bases matching TRBD1. TRBV23-1 is designated an ORF whose function remains uncertain. J lost 7 bases, V lost 11 bases, and 19 bases had no gene match. The CDR3 totals 17 residues. CDR3 in amino acids: CASRLWLTGTGNSPLHF. DNA for the CDR3: TGCGCCTCTCGACTTTGGTTGACCGGGACAGGCAATTCACCCCTCCACTTT.

The chain combines TRBV19 with TRBJ1-5, with TRBD1 identical over 8 bases. The CDR3 has 15 amino acids. The V and J ends lost 3 bases and 5 bases, in that order; junction bases with no gene match: 6. Germline lookup yields CDR1 LNHDA and CDR2 SQIVND (reference sequence). CDR3 sequence reads: CASSMPRGRDQPQHF. The CDR3 nucleotides are TGTGCCAGTAGTATGCCCAGGGGGCGCGATCAGCCCCAGCATTTT.

The chain recombines TRBV5-6 with TRBJ1-1, with TRBD1 identical over 7 bases. Germline lookup yields CDR1 SGHDT and CDR2 YYEEEE. The CDR3 totals 14 residues. V was pared by 0 bases and J by 5 bases, with 4 bases of the junction left unmatched. In DNA, the CDR3 is TGTGCCAGCAGCTTGGGGACAGGTTTGACTGAAGCTTTCTTT. The encoded protein is CASSLGTGLTEAFF.

This clone has just a few counts. V gene TRBV5-1 combines with J gene TRBJ1-3; maybe TRBD1 (5 bases). V lost 4 bases to trimming and J lost 4 bases, with 15 bases between them. Germline V lookup: CDR1 SGHRS, CDR2 YFSETQ. The CDR3 contains 15 residues. The CDR3 bases are TGCGCCAGCAGCCCGTGGGCAGGGCAGGGAAACACCATATATTTT. Its translation is CASSPWAGQGNTIYF. Full variable domain (rest looked up from reference TRBV5-1 and TRBJ1-3): KAGVTQTPRYLIKTRGQQVTLSCSPISGHRSVSWYQQTPGQGLQFLFEYFSETQRNKGNFPGRFSGRQFSNSRSEMNVSTLELGDSALYLCASSPWAGQGNTIYFGEGSWLTVV.

The genes are TRBV19 and TRBJ2-2, with 7 bases aligning to TRBD1. Germline V gene lookup returns CDR1 LNHDA and CDR2 SQIVND (reference sequence). This CDR3 is built from 14 residues. V lost 7 bases and J lost 0; bases outside the gene matches: 2. In DNA, the CDR3 is TGTGCCAGTATCACAGGGGCGAACACCGGGGAGCTGTTTTTT. Translating it yields CASITGANTGELFF.

Here the CDR3 DNA reads TGTGCCAGCGCGCGGGGGGGGCGGCAGCCCCAGCATTTT. It codes for CASARGGRQPQHF. This chain uses TRBV27 with TRBJ1-5; weak D call: TRBD1 (6 bases). Trimming removed 8 bases at V and 7 bases at J, with 15 bases between. This CDR3 has 13 residues. Per germline, CDR1 MNHEY and CDR2 SMNVEV (reference sequence).

CDR3 coding DNA: TGTGCCAGTAGTAGACTAGCGGGGATAGGGTCCTACAATGAGCAGTTCTTC. Protein sequence: CASSRLAGIGSYNEQFF. V gene TRBV19 combines with J gene TRBJ2-1; 11 bases fit TRBD2. The CDR3 runs 17 residues. The J segment lost 1 base and the V segment lost 4 bases, leaving 6 bases of the junction unmatched. Per the germline V gene, CDR1 is LNHDA and CDR2 is SQIVND (reference sequence). Together with reference TRBV19 and TRBJ2-1, the CDR3 gives the full variable domain: DGGITQSPKYLFRKEGQNVTLSCEQNLNHDAMYWYRQDPGQGLRLIYYSQIVNDFQKGDIAEGYSVSREKKESFPLTVTSAQKNPTAFYLCASSRLAGIGSYNEQFFGPGTRLTVL.

The V call is TRBV10-2, the J call TRBJ2-1, with 9 bases fitting TRBD2. Losses at the gene ends were 2 bases for V and 2 bases for J; bases not matched to a gene: 1. The CDR3 extends over 15 amino acids. CDR1 is WSHSY, CDR2 SAAADI, per germline. DNA for the CDR3: TGCGCCAGCAGTGAGCGACTAGCGGCCTACAATGAGCAGTTCTTC. Its translation: CASSERLAAYNEQFF.

The chain links TRBV29-1 to TRBJ2-7; the match to TRBD2 covers 10 bases. Trimming removed 6 bases from V and 2 bases from J; junction bases left unmatched: 7. In germline, CDR1 is SQVTM, CDR2 ANQGSEA. The CDR3 length is 14 residues. CDR3 in DNA: TGCAGCGTGGAGAGCGGGGGGGAGACCTACGAGCAGTACTTC. It yields the protein CSVESGGETYEQYF.

V is TRBV11-3 and J is TRBJ2-2; 8 positions agree with TRBD2. The CDR3 sequence is 17 residues long. J was trimmed by 5 bases and V by 2 bases; bases with no gene match: 10. Germline CDR1 SGHNT, CDR2 YENEEA. The CDR3 DNA reads TGTGCCAGCAGCTTAAGTTCTTTAGCGGGGAGGACCGGGGAGCTGTTTTTT. Translated, it gives CASSLSSLAGRTGELFF. The entire variable domain, with the rest obtained from reference TRBV11-3 and TRBJ2-2, is as follows: EAGVVQSPRYKIIEKKQPVAFWCNPISGHNTLYWYLQNLGQGPELLIRYENEEAVDDSQLPKDRFSAERLKGVDSTLKIQPAELGDSAVYLCASSLSSLAGRTGELFFGEGSRLTVL.

This clone has more than one count but fewer than ten. The CDR3 here is CASRIASISGTEAFF. For the CDR3, the DNA is TGTGCCAGTAGAATCGCCTCAATCAGCGGCACTGAAGCTTTCTTT. The V call is TRBV19, the J call TRBJ1-1; no clear D. Germline V CDR1 and CDR2: LNHDA, SQIVND (reference sequence). The CDR3 has 15 residues. V was trimmed by 6 bases and J by 4 bases, leaving 18 bases between them.

The chain couples TRBV6-5 to TRBJ2-7, with a tentative D call TRBD2 (6 bases). Germline CDR1 is MNHEY and CDR2 is SVGAGI. Trimming removed 5 bases at V and 4 bases at J, with 12 bases between. This CDR3 is built from 13 residues. DNA for the CDR3: TGTGCCAGCAGTCGGACGGGACTGTACGAGCAGTACTTC. Protein sequence: CASSRTGLYEQYF.

V is TRBV30 and J is TRBJ2-7; D possibly corresponds to TRBD1 (6 bases). Germline CDR1 reads GTSNPN; CDR2 reads SVGIG (reference sequence). The CDR3 is 15 amino acids. V was trimmed by 2 bases and J by 2 bases, leaving 16 bases between them. The CDR3 DNA reads as TGTGCCTGGAGTCCTAAGGACAGCAGAACCTACGAGCAGTACTTC. It translates to CAWSPKDSRTYEQYF.

V is TRBV7-3 and J is TRBJ2-1, with 8 bases matching TRBD2. CDR3 size: 17 residues. Germline V lookup: CDR1 SGHTA, CDR2 FQGTGA. V shed 2 bases, J shed 4 bases, and the junction held 10 bases outside the gene matches. CDR3 sequence: CASSLQAGALRYNEQFF. The CDR3 DNA follows: TGTGCCAGCAGCTTACAAGCGGGGGCCCTCCGTTACAATGAGCAGTTCTTC.

J is TRBJ1-2 and V is TRBV18; perhaps TRBD1 as D (6 bases). CDR1 and CDR2 (germline): KGHSH, LQKENI. The V gene lost 0 bases and the J gene lost 8 bases, with 13 bases spanning the gap. The CDR3 has 14 residues. In DNA, the CDR3 is TGTGCCAGCTCACCACCCGACAGGAGCGGCGGCTACACCTTC. It is translated as CASSPPDRSGGYTF.

The V gene is TRBV6-5, the J gene TRBJ1-2; weak D call: TRBD1 (6 bases). The V gene's germline CDR1 is MNHEY and CDR2 SVGAGI. The CDR3 spans 12 residues. V was trimmed by 0 bases and J by 7 bases, leaving 6 bases between them. DNA of the CDR3: TGTGCCAGCAGTTACTCGGGGGCTGGCTACACCTTC. The encoded protein is CASSYSGAGYTF.

This chain connects TRBV19 to TRBJ1-1; the match to TRBD1 covers 10 bases. CDR3 size: 14 residues. V lost 1 base, J lost 4 bases, and 0 bases stayed unmatched. Germline-derived CDR1 and CDR2 are LNHDA and SQIVND (reference sequence). In DNA, the CDR3 is TGTGCCAGTAGTATAGGGGACAGGGGCACTGAAGCTTTCTTT. Protein: CASSIGDRGTEAFF. The full variable domain, its missing parts supplied by reference TRBV19 and TRBJ1-1, is DGGITQSPKYLFRKEGQNVTLSCEQNLNHDAMYWYRQDPGQGLRLIYYSQIVNDFQKGDIAEGYSVSREKKESFPLTVTSAQKNPTAFYLCASSIGDRGTEAFFGQGTRLTVV.

The V call is TRBV19, the J call TRBJ2-1; 7 positions agree with TRBD1. J lost 10 bases, V lost 5 bases, and 8 bases had no gene match. The CDR3 is made up of 13 amino acids. CDR1 and CDR2 (germline): LNHDA, SQIVND (reference sequence). CDR3 DNA sequence: TGTGCCAGTAGTCCCAGGGGGTCTGGCGAGCAGTTCTTC. Translated: CASSPRGSGEQFF. The variable domain in full, completed from reference TRBV19 and TRBJ2-1, reads DGGITQSPKYLFRKEGQNVTLSCEQNLNHDAMYWYRQDPGQGLRLIYYSQIVNDFQKGDIAEGYSVSREKKESFPLTVTSAQKNPTAFYLCASSPRGSGEQFFGPGTRLTVL.

The CDR3 region is CSVEGGSGGKFYEQYF. The CDR3 bases are TGCAGCGTTGAGGGGGGTAGCGGGGGAAAATTCTACGAGCAGTACTTC. V is TRBV29-1 and J is TRBJ2-7, with 9 nucleotides matching TRBD2. Germline V lookup: CDR1 SQVTM, CDR2 ANQGSEA. The CDR3 has 16 residues. V lost 3 bases to trimming and J lost 3 bases; unmatched junction nucleotides: 12.